These 30 T cell receptor beta chains came from one sample sequenced in a study of graft-versus-host responses after intestinal transplantation (dated by TCRdb to about 2021). The time point label of this sample denotes: cells obtained before transplantation from donor or recipient. Their specific antigens are unknown. The method was the immunoSEQ multiplex PCR assay. TCRdb limited this immuneACCESS table to in-frame rearrangements with V and J called. A share of clones is missing; checked studies link under half to unresolved V genes, and the rest is unexplained. The sample table records around 90,000 clones; about 94% of these occur just once. Roughly 0.17% of the sample belongs to the ten largest clones. This sample comprised unstimulated CD4+ T cells sorted from spleen or lymph node cells, obtained before transplant. The receptors here all came from a human donor who was the organ donor for an intestinal transplant.

The chain employs TRBV11-2 and TRBJ1-3; D may be TRBD1 (6 bases). V lost 5 bases and J 0 bases, leaving 11 bases between the germline ends. CDR1 and CDR2 (germline): SGHAT, FQNNGV. The CDR3 totals 15 residues. Here the CDR3 DNA reads TGTGCCAGCAGCCAGACAGGTTTCTCTGGAAACACCATATATTTT. Translated, it gives CASSQTGFSGNTIYF.

V is TRBV4-1 and J is TRBJ2-1; 8 positions agree with TRBD1. V shed 4 bases, J shed 5 bases, and the junction held 1 base outside the gene matches. The CDR3 is 13 amino acids. The germline gives CDR1 MGHRA, CDR2 YSYEKL. In DNA, the CDR3 is TGCGCCAGCAGCCGACAGGGGAACAATGAGCAGTTCTTC. It yields the protein CASSRQGNNEQFF.

The chain combines TRBV2 with TRBJ2-7; D call uncertain. V lost 0 bases and J 8 bases, leaving 8 bases between the germline ends. CDR3 length: 12 residues. Looked up from germline, CDR1 is SNHLY and CDR2 is FYNNEI. Written as DNA, the CDR3 is TGTGCCAGCAGTGAAGCGGGCGAGAAGCAGTACTTC. It yields the protein CASSEAGEKQYF.

J is TRBJ1-1 and V is TRBV6-5; D gene unclear. The length of the CDR3 is 15 residues. Germline loops: CDR1 MNHEY, CDR2 SVGAGI. Between the trimmed V and J ends, which lost 2 bases and 1 base, there was a span of 11 bases. The CDR3 nucleotides read TGTGCCAGCAGTTACGAGGCTGTGTGGAACACTGAAGCTTTCTTT. Residues: CASSYEAVWNTEAFF.

The chain has TRBV28 and TRBJ1-5, with D unresolved. Trimming shortened V by 6 bases and J by 0 bases, and 9 bases separated the two germline ends. The CDR3 is 14 residues long. CDR1 is MDHEN, CDR2 SYDVKM, per germline. CDR3 amino acids: CASRTEYSNQPQHF. CDR3 DNA: TGTGCCAGCAGGACCGAGTATAGCAATCAGCCCCAGCATTTT.

This chain connects TRBV27 to TRBJ2-5; 7 positions agree with TRBD1. CDR3 length: 14 residues. V dropped 3 bases and J dropped 3; count of bases not matched to a gene: 4. The germline V gene encodes CDR1 MNHEY and CDR2 SMNVEV (reference sequence). The CDR3 bases are TGTGCCAGCAGTTTCCGAACAGGGGAAGAGACCCAGTACTTC. This sequence encodes CASSFRTGEETQYF.

The rearrangement joins TRBV2 to TRBJ1-3, with D hard to call. Deletions cut 7 bases from V and 0 bases from J, with 10 bases between. The V gene's germline CDR1 is SNHLY and CDR2 FYNNEI. The CDR3 runs to 14 residues. In nucleotides, the CDR3 is TGTGCCAGCACTGATTGGAGCTCTGGAAACACCATATATTTT. Translated, it gives CASTDWSSGNTIYF.

This clone was recorded once. J is TRBJ1-2 and V is TRBV28, with unresolved D. Trimming removed 3 bases at V and 0 bases at J, with 11 bases between. From germline, CDR1 is MDHEN and CDR2 SYDVKM. The CDR3 contains 15 residues. The CDR3: CASSFSDMPNYGYTF. CDR3 DNA: TGTGCCAGCAGTTTTTCGGATATGCCTAACTATGGCTACACCTTC.

The chain recombines TRBV9 with TRBJ1-5; no clear D. The CDR3 runs to 14 residues. Germline V gives CDR1 SGDLS, CDR2 YYNGEE. V dropped 0 bases and J dropped 6 bases, with 10 bases sitting between them. This chain's CDR3 is CASSVEPNAQPQHF. Here the CDR3 DNA reads TGTGCCAGCAGCGTAGAGCCAAATGCTCAGCCCCAGCATTTT.

The chain has TRBV5-6 and TRBJ1-2; D call uncertain. This CDR3 contains 15 residues. Germline CDR1 reads SGHDT; CDR2 reads YYEEEE. V lost 0 bases to trimming and J lost 0 bases, with 9 bases between them. The CDR3 reads CASSLVGGTNYGYTF. The CDR3 DNA reads TGTGCCAGCAGCTTGGTAGGAGGGACTAACTATGGCTACACCTTC.

The rearrangement uses TRBV9 and TRBJ1-1; D is unresolved. This CDR3 comprises 22 residues. Per germline, CDR1 SGDLS and CDR2 YYNGEE. Trimming pared 0 bases from V and 0 bases from J, leaving 30 bases between. The CDR3 DNA reads as TGTGCCAGCAGCGTAGGGACCCTGGGCCCCGGCCCTACTCCCCCGCTGAACACTGAAGCTTTCTTT. As protein: CASSVGTLGPGPTPPLNTEAFF.

The J gene is TRBJ1-1, the V gene TRBV28; D is unclear. The germline V gene encodes CDR1 MDHEN and CDR2 SYDVKM. Trimming cost V 7 bases and J 1 base, with 4 bases left between them. CDR3 length: 11 amino acids. The CDR3 region has the DNA TGTGCCAGCATTGAGAACACTGAAGCTTTCTTT. This encodes CASIENTEAFF.

V usage is TRBV28 and J usage is TRBJ2-7; the match to TRBD1 covers 7 bases. The J segment lost 3 bases and the V segment lost 5 bases, leaving 10 bases of the junction unmatched. Germline CDR1 and CDR2: MDHEN and SYDVKM. The length of the CDR3 is 15 residues. The CDR3 region has the DNA TGTGCCAGCAGTACCACCGGGACAGCAAACTACGAGCAGTACTTC. Its translation is CASSTTGTANYEQYF.

V usage is TRBV29-1 and J usage is TRBJ1-5; perhaps TRBD1 as D (6 bases). Germline V CDR1 and CDR2: SQVTM, ANQGSEA. The CDR3 extends over 14 amino acids. V lost 6 bases and J 3 bases, leaving 15 bases between the germline ends. The CDR3 coding sequence is TGCAGCGTGACGTACGGGACACACAATCAGCCCCAGCATTTT. It is translated as CSVTYGTHNQPQHF.

This rearrangement joins TRBV11-1 to TRBJ1-1; the D is unclear. CDR3 length: 17 residues. Germline V gene sequence: CDR1 SGHAT, CDR2 FQDESV (reference sequence). V lost 5 bases, J lost 12 bases, and 31 bases lay in between. The CDR3 sequence: CASSTLSNHLDPRNTFF. In DNA, the CDR3 is TGTGCCAGCAGCACCCTCTCCAATCATCTCGACCCCCGAAACACTTTCTTT.

This sequence joins TRBV29-1 and TRBJ1-2; possible D gene TRBD1, 5 bases. Deletions cut 7 bases from V and 6 bases from J, with 15 bases between. CDR3 length: 12 amino acids. Germline V gene data show CDR1 as SQVTM and CDR2 as ANQGSEA. CDR3 region: CSAVGWGNGYTF. The CDR3 DNA follows: TGCAGCGCCGTGGGGTGGGGGAATGGCTACACCTTC.

The J gene is TRBJ2-7, the V gene TRBV6-6; 7 positions agree with TRBD1. The CDR3 has 13 amino acids. V dropped 6 bases and J dropped 3; count of bases not matched to a gene: 5. Germline CDR1 and CDR2: MNHNY and SVGAGI (reference sequence). The CDR3 reads CASRMDRNYEQYF. The CDR3 DNA reads TGTGCCAGCAGGATGGACAGGAACTACGAGCAGTACTTC.

The chain employs TRBV29-1 and TRBJ2-1; D not resolved. V was cut by 7 bases and J by 3 bases, with 7 bases left in between. Germline values: CDR1 SQVTM, CDR2 ANQGSEA. The CDR3 consists of 11 residues. CDR3 DNA: TGCAGCGCCCTTATCTACAATGAGCAGTTCTTC. Amino acid sequence: CSALIYNEQFF.

J is TRBJ2-1 and V is TRBV27, with no clear D. Trimming took 3 bases from V and 4 from J, leaving 4 bases between them. This CDR3 is 12 amino acids long. CDR1 and CDR2 from the germline V gene are MNHEY and SMNVEV (reference sequence). CDR3 DNA: TGTGCCAGCAGTTTCAGGTACAATGAGCAGTTCTTC. Its protein is CASSFRYNEQFF.

A remark on this clone: Relative to the germline gene, one junction end is altered; a read error may explain this. The V call is TRBV6-6, the J call TRBJ1-1, with TRBD1 matching 9 bases. Germline V gene data show CDR1 as MNHNY and CDR2 as SVGAGI (reference sequence). The CDR3 has 11 residues. The CDR3 bases are TGTGCCAGCAGTGAAAGGGGACAGGGTCTCTTT. Translated: CASSERGQGLF.

V gene TRBV29-1 combines with J gene TRBJ2-7; the D is unclear. This CDR3 has 15 residues. V was trimmed by 5 bases and J by 4 bases, leaving 21 bases between them. Germline CDR1 SQVTM, CDR2 ANQGSEA. The CDR3 coding sequence is TGCAGCGTTTTCTTTGGGTTAGGAGATTGGTACGAGCAGTACTTC. The encoded protein is CSVFFGLGDWYEQYF.

This sequence joins TRBV10-2 and TRBJ2-5; TRBD2 agrees at 13 bases. CDR3 size: 15 residues. J lost 11 bases, V lost 8 bases, and 14 bases had no gene match. From germline, CDR1 is WSHSY and CDR2 SAAADI. The DNA for the CDR3 is TGCGCCAGCGTAGGACGGACTAGCGGGGGCTTAGAGCAGTACTTC. Protein product: CASVGRTSGGLEQYF.

A word on this clone: Other nucleotide sequences in the sample specify the same CDR3. This chain links TRBV7-2 with TRBJ2-2, with 7 bases matching TRBD1. With 1 base clipped from V and 7 bases from J, the junction kept 6 bases outside the gene matches. The germline CDR1 and CDR2 sequences are SGHTA and FQGNSA. The CDR3 length is 15 residues. In DNA form, the CDR3 reads TGTGCCAGCAGCTTAGTATCAGGGGGTAGCGGGGAGCTGTTTTTT. This sequence encodes CASSLVSGGSGELFF.

The chain carries TRBV9 and TRBJ1-1; 9 bases agree with TRBD1. Germline V CDR1 and CDR2: SGDLS, YYNGEE. The CDR3 covers 14 residues. With V trimmed by 3 bases and J by 5 bases, 5 bases remained unmatched. The CDR3 loop reads CASSAQGAATEAFF. CDR3 DNA: TGTGCCAGCAGCGCACAGGGGGCAGCGACTGAAGCTTTCTTT.

The rearrangement uses TRBV29-1 and TRBJ1-1; a possible D gene is TRBD1 (6 bases). V was trimmed by 7 bases and J by 1 base, leaving 10 bases between them. Per the germline V gene, CDR1 is SQVTM and CDR2 is ANQGSEA. The CDR3 extends over 12 amino acids. CDR3 in amino acids: CSAMTGNTEAFF. CDR3 sequence (DNA): TGCAGCGCAATGACAGGGAACACTGAAGCTTTCTTT.

Only one count was recorded for this clone. The chain has TRBV7-9 and TRBJ1-4, with D perhaps matching TRBD1 (5 bases). This CDR3 comprises 15 residues. Germline values: CDR1 SEHNR, CDR2 FQNEAQ (reference sequence). V was cut by 5 bases and J by 5 bases, with 15 bases left in between. The CDR3: CASSKQEPRNEKLFF. The CDR3 DNA reads as TGTGCCAGCAGCAAACAGGAGCCTCGAAATGAAAAACTGTTTTTT.

V is TRBV27 and J is TRBJ1-5; no reliable D call. Per germline, CDR1 MNHEY and CDR2 SMNVEV (reference sequence). CDR3 size: 15 residues. The germline V and J ends were trimmed by 5 bases and 3 bases, with 14 bases remaining between them. The CDR3 sequence: CASSPLEGHNQPQHF. The CDR3 DNA reads as TGTGCCAGCAGTCCGCTAGAGGGTCACAATCAGCCCCAGCATTTT.

The rearrangement joins TRBV11-2 to TRBJ2-3; 13 nucleotides align to TRBD2. The J segment lost 0 bases and the V segment lost 4 bases, leaving 4 bases of the junction unmatched. Germline CDR1 and CDR2: SGHAT and FQNNGV. This CDR3 is 17 amino acids long. CDR3 sequence: CASSSGLAGASTDTQYF. CDR3 DNA: TGTGCCAGCAGCTCCGGACTAGCGGGGGCTAGCACAGATACGCAGTATTTT. The full variable domain, its missing parts supplied by reference TRBV11-2 and TRBJ2-3, is EAGVAQSPRYKIIEKRQSVAFWCNPISGHATLYWYQQILGQGPKLLIQFQNNGVVDDSQLPKDRFSAERLKGVDSTLKIQPAKLEDSAVYLCASSSGLAGASTDTQYFGPGTRLTVL.

The V call is TRBV9, the J call TRBJ2-7; 7 bases line up with TRBD1. The junction had 8 bases not matched to a gene; V was cut back by 4 bases and J by 1 base. The CDR3 is made up of 15 amino acids. CDR1 SGDLS and CDR2 YYNGEE come from the germline V gene. CDR3 loop: CASSPLGQPSYEQYF. The CDR3 DNA follows: TGTGCCAGCAGCCCGCTGGGACAGCCATCCTACGAGCAGTACTTC.

This rearrangement joins TRBV6-5 to TRBJ1-5, with D hard to call. There are 15 residues in the CDR3. The germline CDR1 and CDR2 sequences are MNHEY and SVGAGI. Between the trimmed V and J ends, which lost 5 bases and 0 bases, there was a span of 11 bases. CDR3 nucleotide sequence: TGTGCCAGCAGTCCGGGAGTTAATAGCAATCAGCCCCAGCATTTT. It codes for CASSPGVNSNQPQHF.